The entry below describes one T cell receptor beta chain. Its target antigen remains unknown. No much larger clone exists at a distance of one base, and base qualities are not known. No patient had a history of other malignancies or prior chemotherapy or radiotherapy, and all had node-negative disease on CT and PET/CT. At each of the two time points, roughly 6 milliliters of peripheral venous blood were collected into EDTA tubes. PBMCs were isolated by Ficoll-Paque Plus density-gradient centrifugation. Right after collection, samples were placed at -80 degrees C and kept there until analysis. This record comes from a study of prognosis after radiotherapy for stage I lung cancer (dated by TCRdb to 2020 to 2023). Looking at the study overall: Between early 2018 and 2019, 20 or so stage I NSCLC patients were enrolled in Nanjing, China. In fourteen patients the disease was a newly diagnosed primary stage I lung tumor, whereas 4 or 5 had oligometastatic NSCLC following surgical resection of the primary tumor. All patients were regarded as medically inoperable, because of comorbidities in about eleven patients and refusal of surgery in several patients. The cohort was made up of about a dozen men and about 6 women, with a median age of roughly 74 years and an age range of 53 to 84 years. On tumor histology, approximately 12 patients had adenocarcinoma and several had squamous cell carcinoma. SBRT was delivered in 3 to 5 fractions with a biologically effective dose of at least 100 Gy, and image-guided IMRT or VMAT was used for delivery. In every patient, SBRT was given without any concurrent therapy. Distant metastases were developed by four of the 19 patients after SBRT, at a median of roughly 7 months, whereas no significant progression was observed in the other 15 patients. Peripheral blood TCR beta repertoires were profiled in stage I NSCLC patients before and after stereotactic body radiotherapy, and the study then linked these repertoires to distant failure. The study sequenced approximately 40 blood samples from 19 patients, one before and one after SBRT per patient. Here is what the overall study found, with its caveats: No determination of tumor specificity was made for expanded TCR clones. All reported P values were unadjusted for multiple comparisons. Post-SBRT Shannon entropy and its change from baseline were lower in patients who developed distant metastases; baseline Shannon entropy was not associated with metastases. The study was limited by its small cohort and short follow-up, and the findings require independent validation. TRBV and TRBJ usage frequencies reportedly varied with metastasis status, involving two V genes at baseline and several V and two J genes after SBRT. After SBRT, the count of unique TCR clones dropped from a median of roughly 10,000 beforehand to more than 6,000 afterward (Wilcoxon paired P=0.011).

Two rounds of multiplex PCR on genomic DNA were used to amplify the TCR beta CDR3 region. In the first round of PCR, primers specific to each TRBV and TRBJ gene were used, and the primer sequences are filed in Chinese patent CN105087789A. Universal primers were used in the second PCR round. The Roche High Pure PCR Template Preparation Kit was used to extract genomic DNA from the frozen PBMCs. Libraries were sequenced paired-end with 151 bp reads on an Illumina HiSeq 3000. Concerning the study's data processing: CutAdapt was used to remove raw reads lacking the multiplex PCR primer sequences. PEAR was used to merge high-quality paired reads into contigs. By alignment to reference sequences, MiXCR assigned TRB V, D and J gene segments to each contig. CDR3 sequences were clustered by base quality and sequence similarity to remove sequencing errors. Shannon entropy, normalized by the natural log of the productive TCR sequence number, served as the measure of diversity. One minus Shannon entropy divided by the natural log of the number of unique clonotypes was used as the definition of clonality. The Youden index of ROC curves was used to select progression-free survival cut-offs for repertoire metrics, and analyses were performed in R 3.5.3. TCRdb ran its own pipeline on the public reads, namely fastp trimming at Q25 and MiXCR clone calling, and kept in-frame beta chains. Every distinct CDR3 protein forms one entry, paired with its most common genes and DNA. Clone size and V and J calls follow TCRdb, not the original study. The sample data list more than 25,000 distinct CDR3 sequences, and 25% to 40% of these were observed just once. The ten largest make up about 33% of the sample.

The germline V gene provides CDR1 SGHRS and CDR2 YFSETQ. Taken from cysteine to phenylalanine, the CDR3 has 16 residues. The read is trimmed to its CDR3 DNA, 48 bases read in frame from base 1. The V end gives up 0 bases and the J end 5 bases, leaving 8 bases in the junction not matched to a gene. The source material was PBMCs, sampled before or after stereotactic body radiation therapy (not recorded which). The rearrangement joined TRBV5-1 to TRBJ2-5; TRBD2 aligns with 9 central bases. This sequence originates from a donor over 45 with non-small cell lung cancer. The CDR3 here reads CASSLGSSGVGETQYF. The nucleotide sequence is TGCGCCAGCAGCTTGGGGTCTAGCGGGGTAGGGGAGACCCAGTACTTC.